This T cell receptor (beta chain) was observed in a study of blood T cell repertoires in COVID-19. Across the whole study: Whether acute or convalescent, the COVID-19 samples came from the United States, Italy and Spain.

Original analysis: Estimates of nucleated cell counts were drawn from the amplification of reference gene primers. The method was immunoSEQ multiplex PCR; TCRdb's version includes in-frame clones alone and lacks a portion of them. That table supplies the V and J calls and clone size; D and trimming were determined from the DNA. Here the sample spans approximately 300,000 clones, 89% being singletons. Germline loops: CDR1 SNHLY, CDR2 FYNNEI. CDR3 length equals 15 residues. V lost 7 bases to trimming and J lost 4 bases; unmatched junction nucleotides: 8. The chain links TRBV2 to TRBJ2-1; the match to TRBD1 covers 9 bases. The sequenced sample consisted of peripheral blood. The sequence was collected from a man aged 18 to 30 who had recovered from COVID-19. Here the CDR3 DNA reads TGTGCCAGCACGGCCGGGGACAGGGAATACAATGAGCAGTTCTTC. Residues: CASTAGDREYNEQFF.